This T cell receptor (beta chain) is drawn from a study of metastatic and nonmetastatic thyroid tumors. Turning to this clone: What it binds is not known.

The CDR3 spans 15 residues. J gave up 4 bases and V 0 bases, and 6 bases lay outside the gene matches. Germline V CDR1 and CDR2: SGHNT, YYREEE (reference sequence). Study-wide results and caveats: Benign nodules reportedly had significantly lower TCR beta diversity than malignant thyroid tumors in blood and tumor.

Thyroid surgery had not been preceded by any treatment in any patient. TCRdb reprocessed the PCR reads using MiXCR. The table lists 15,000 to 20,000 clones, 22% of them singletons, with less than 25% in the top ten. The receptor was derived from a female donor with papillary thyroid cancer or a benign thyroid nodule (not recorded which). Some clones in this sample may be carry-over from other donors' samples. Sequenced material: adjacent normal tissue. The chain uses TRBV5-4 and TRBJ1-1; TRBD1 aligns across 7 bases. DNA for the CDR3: TGTGCCAGCAGCTTGGGTAGAACAGGGGTCACTGAAGCTTTCTTT. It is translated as CASSLGRTGVTEAFF. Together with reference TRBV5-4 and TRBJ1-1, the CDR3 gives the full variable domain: ETGVTQSPTHLIKTRGQQVTLRCSSQSGHNTVSWYQQALGQGPQFIFQYYREEENGRGNFPPRFSGLQFPNYSSELNVNALELDDSALYLCASSLGRTGVTEAFFGQGTRLTVV.